Listed below are T cell receptor beta chains from one sample, sequenced in a study of PD-1 blockade in classical Hodgkin lymphoma. Some clones are missing from TCRdb's copy, which holds only in-frame ones; the method was immunoSEQ multiplex PCR. The sample has about 33,000 clones; 72% are singletons. This specimen consisted of peripheral blood mononuclear cells (PBMCs), obtained before the fourth cycle of nivolumab. The receptors originated from a human donor with classical Hodgkin lymphoma. The CDR3 runs from the conserved cysteine through the conserved F or W. D genes are given only for firm matches. Clone size is given for some rows only: seen once, a few or many times, or a class if the clone is expanded.

TGTGCCAGCAGCCGGATGTACCAAGAGACCCAGTACTTC,CASSRMYQETQYF,.,.,TRBJ2-5,TRBV7-2,13
TGTGCCAGCAGCCCTGGGAGCGGGGGTTCGAGGGGTACGCAGTATTTT,CASSPGSGGSRGTQYF,TRBD2,few,TRBJ2-3,TRBV7-6,16
TGTGCCAGCAGTCCTACAGGGGGCGCAACAGATACGCAGTATTTT,CASSPTGGATDTQYF,TRBD1,once,TRBJ2-3,TRBV7-2,15
TGTGCCAGCAGCCAAGATATAGTGGAGGCGCCCGAGGATTTCGAGCAGTACTTC,CASSQDIVEAPEDFEQYF,.,.,TRBJ2-7,TRBV14,18
TGTGCCAGTAGTTCAGAACAGGGGAATCAGCCCCAGCATTTT,CASSSEQGNQPQHF,TRBD1,few,TRBJ1-5,TRBV19,14
TGTGCCAGCTCCGCCCAACCGACAGGGGAAATCGGAAACACCATATATTTT,CASSAQPTGEIGNTIYF,TRBD1,few,TRBJ1-3,TRBV18,17
TGTGCCATCAGTGTCGGGGAGTACAGAAGGAGTGGCACTGAAGCTTTCTTT,CAISVGEYRRSGTEAFF,.,.,TRBJ1-1,TRBV10-3,17
TGTGCCAGTTCGTCGAGGGCGCTGGGCTCCTATAATTCACCCCTCCACTTT,CASSSRALGSYNSPLHF,.,.,TRBJ1-6,TRBV19,17
TGTGCCAGCAGTAAGGGCCCAGCGCCCTTAGAACACTTC,CASSKGPAPLEHF,.,few,TRBJ2-4,TRBV28,13
TGTGCCAGCAGCTCTACAGGGGTTGGCAATCAGCCCCAGCATTTT,CASSSTGVGNQPQHF,TRBD1,.,TRBJ1-5,TRBV7-9,15
TGTGCCAGCAGTTCGCCTAATCCCTACGAGCAGTACTTC,CASSSPNPYEQYF,.,few,TRBJ2-7,TRBV6-6,13
TGTGCCAGCAGTTTCGGGGGATTTGGCGGCTACACCTTC,CASSFGGFGGYTF,.,.,TRBJ1-2,TRBV27,13
TGTGCCAGTACCCGCGAGCCCTGGGCCACAGATACGCAGTATTTT,CASTREPWATDTQYF,.,.,TRBJ2-3,TRBV19,15
TGCAGCGTGGACAGGGGTTTGGACGAGCAGTACTTC,CSVDRGLDEQYF,TRBD1,.,TRBJ2-7,TRBV29-1,12
TGTGCCTGGAGTGGACTAGCGGGAGCAAGTTTTAGCAATGAGCAGTTCTTC,CAWSGLAGASFSNEQFF,TRBD2,.,TRBJ2-1,TRBV30,17
TGTGCCAGCAGCTTAGTTCCTTACGGAGGGAATAACTATGGCTACACCTTC,CASSLVPYGGNNYGYTF,.,.,TRBJ1-2,TRBV11-2,17
TGCGCCAGCAGCTTGGGGGTACTGTGGGGGCCTAGTACTGAAGCTTTCTTT,CASSLGVLWGPSTEAFF,.,.,TRBJ1-1,TRBV5-1,17
TGCGCCAGCAGCTCAACTACGGGGGGGTACGAGCAGTACTTC,CASSSTTGGYEQYF,TRBD2,.,TRBJ2-7,TRBV5-1,14
TGTGCCAGCAGCGTCTCGGGGGCCCTCACAGATACGCAGTATTTT,CASSVSGALTDTQYF,.,.,TRBJ2-3,TRBV9,15
TGTGCCAGCAGTTTGACACAGGGAGAGTTGACTGAAGCTTTCTTT,CASSLTQGELTEAFF,.,.,TRBJ1-1,TRBV28,15
TGTGCCAGCAGCCTCGGGACAGGGGCTAGGGACGAGCAGTACTTC,CASSLGTGARDEQYF,TRBD1,.,TRBJ2-7,TRBV5-5,15
TGTGCCAGCTCCAGTACGGGAGAGACCCAGTACTTC,CASSSTGETQYF,.,.,TRBJ2-5,TRBV6-5,12
TGTGCCAGCACCCCGGTCGCCCCCCGAGTGGACAGGCGGGCTTACTATGGCTACACCTTC,CASTPVAPRVDRRAYYGYTF,TRBD1,.,TRBJ1-2,TRBV28,20
TGTGCCAGCTCCTTAGGCGAAGGTATTGGGTGGTACGAGCAGTACTTC,CASSLGEGIGWYEQYF,.,.,TRBJ2-7,TRBV18,16
TGTGCCAGCAGCGTATTGTCAAGGACAGGGACCGACTACACCTTC,CASSVLSRTGTDYTF,TRBD1,.,TRBJ1-2,TRBV9,15
TGTGCCATCAGGGCAGGGACAGACTACTATGGCTACACCTTC,CAIRAGTDYYGYTF,TRBD1,.,TRBJ1-2,TRBV10-3,14
TGTGCCAGCAGCTTTTCAGCCGGGACTCTGTTTGGCGAGCAGTACTTC,CASSFSAGTLFGEQYF,.,.,TRBJ2-7,TRBV7-2,16
TGTGCCAGCAGCCTCTCCGCCGCACAAGAGACCCAGTACTTC,CASSLSAAQETQYF,.,.,TRBJ2-5,TRBV7-3,14
TGTGCCAGCAGCCTGGGGCGATACAATGAGCAGTTCTTC,CASSLGRYNEQFF,.,.,TRBJ2-1,TRBV27,13
TGTGCCAGCAGTTACTCTGCAGGGGGAGTCTATGGCTACACCTTC,CASSYSAGGVYGYTF,TRBD1,.,TRBJ1-2,TRBV6-5,15
TGTGCCAGCAGCGTTGGGGGCGGCTCCTACAATGAGCAGTTCTTC,CASSVGGGSYNEQFF,.,.,TRBJ2-1,TRBV9,15
TGTGCCAGCAGCCCCATTACAGGGGGTCTGGCCAAAAACATTCAGTACTTC,CASSPITGGLAKNIQYF,TRBD1,.,TRBJ2-4,TRBV28,17
TGCGCCAGCAGCAACATGGGGACTAGCGGAGACGAGCAGTACTTC,CASSNMGTSGDEQYF,TRBD2,.,TRBJ2-7,TRBV4-1,15
TGTGCCAGCAGAAATCTCGGGCAGAAAGGGAAGACCCAGTACTTC,CASRNLGQKGKTQYF,.,once,TRBJ2-5,TRBV27,15
TGTGCCTGGAGTGTACTTGGGGCGGGCGGGGAGCTGTTTTTT,CAWSVLGAGGELFF,.,.,TRBJ2-2,TRBV30,14
TGCAGCGTTGCCAGCGGGAACCTCTACGAGCAGTACTTC,CSVASGNLYEQYF,TRBD2,.,TRBJ2-7,TRBV29-1,13
TGTGCCAGCAGCTTAGATGAGACCTCCTACGAGCAGTACTTC,CASSLDETSYEQYF,.,.,TRBJ2-7,TRBV11-1,14
TGTGCCAGCAGCTTAGGACAGGACAATCAGCCCCAGCATTTT,CASSLGQDNQPQHF,.,.,TRBJ1-5,TRBV7-9,14
TGCAGCGTTTTACAGGGGGTTGGGTCACCCCTCCACTTT,CSVLQGVGSPLHF,TRBD1,.,TRBJ1-6,TRBV29-1,13
TGTGCCAGCAGTTTTCTCTCCGGGACAGCCTCCTACGAGCAGTACTTC,CASSFLSGTASYEQYF,TRBD1,once,TRBJ2-7,TRBV28,16
TGTGCCAGCAGCTTGGGGGGGCCCGGGAAATTTTTCAATGAGCAGTTCTTC,CASSLGGPGKFFNEQFF,.,.,TRBJ2-1,TRBV5-4,17
TGTGCCAGCAGTTACTCCCCGCAGGAGTTAGGCTACACCTTC,CASSYSPQELGYTF,.,once,TRBJ1-2,TRBV6-5,14
TGTGCCTGGAGTACAGGGACTGGTTCCCAATCCTACAATGAGCAGTTCTTC,CAWSTGTGSQSYNEQFF,.,once,TRBJ2-1,TRBV30,17
TGTGCCAGCAGCTTAGGGAAAGGGGACGGCAATCAGCCCCAGCATTTT,CASSLGKGDGNQPQHF,.,.,TRBJ1-5,TRBV11-3,16
TGTGCCAGCAGTTACTCGAGAATGAACACTGAAGCTTTCTTT,CASSYSRMNTEAFF,.,few,TRBJ1-1,TRBV6-5,14
TGTGCCAGCGGTGCTGAAAAACTGTTTTTT,CASGAEKLFF,.,.,TRBJ1-4,TRBV2,10
TGTGCCAGTAGTATAGATCGCCCTGGGACGGGGGCGGTCGAGCAGTACTTC,CASSIDRPGTGAVEQYF,.,.,TRBJ2-7,TRBV19,17
TGTGCCAGCAGCTTAAATAACAGAGCCTACGAGCAGTACTTC,CASSLNNRAYEQYF,.,.,TRBJ2-7,TRBV7-9,14
TGCAGCGCAACACTCGGGACAGGGATAGAAAAACTGTTTTTT,CSATLGTGIEKLFF,TRBD1,.,TRBJ1-4,TRBV29-1,14
TGTGCCAGCAGTGACAGGAGCAATCAGCCCCAGCATTTT,CASSDRSNQPQHF,.,medium-sized,TRBJ1-5,TRBV6-6,13
TGTGCCAGCAGCTCCAACAGGGGGAGGGGAGAGACCCAGTACTTC,CASSSNRGRGETQYF,.,.,TRBJ2-5,TRBV13,15
TGCGCCAGCAGTGAGTCGGGATACAATGAGCAGTTCTTC,CASSESGYNEQFF,.,.,TRBJ2-1,TRBV10-2,13
TGTGCCAGCAGCCAACAGAACCGGGGAGAGACCCAGTACTTC,CASSQQNRGETQYF,.,.,TRBJ2-5,TRBV4-2,14
TGTGCCAGCAGAGGGACAGGTAGCAATCAGCCCCAGCATTTT,CASRGTGSNQPQHF,TRBD1,.,TRBJ1-5,TRBV6-1,14
TGTGCCAGCAGCGTAGTTTTCCAGGGTGGCTACACCTTC,CASSVVFQGGYTF,.,.,TRBJ1-2,TRBV9,13
TGTGCCAGTAGTATAGTCAATCAGCCCCAGCATTTT,CASSIVNQPQHF,.,few,TRBJ1-5,TRBV19,12